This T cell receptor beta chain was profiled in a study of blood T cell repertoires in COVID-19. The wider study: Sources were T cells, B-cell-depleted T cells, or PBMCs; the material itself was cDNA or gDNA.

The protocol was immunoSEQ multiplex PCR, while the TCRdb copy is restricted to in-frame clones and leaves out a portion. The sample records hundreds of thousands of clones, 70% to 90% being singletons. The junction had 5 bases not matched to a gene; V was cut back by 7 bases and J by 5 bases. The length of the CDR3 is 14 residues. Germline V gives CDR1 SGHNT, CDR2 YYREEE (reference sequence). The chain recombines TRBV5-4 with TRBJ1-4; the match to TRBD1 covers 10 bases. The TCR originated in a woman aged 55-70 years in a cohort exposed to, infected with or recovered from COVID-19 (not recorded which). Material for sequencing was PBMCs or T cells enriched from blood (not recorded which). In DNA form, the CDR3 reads TGTGCCAGCGGGCGACAGGGGGCGAATGAAAAACTGTTTTTT. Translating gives CASGRQGANEKLFF.